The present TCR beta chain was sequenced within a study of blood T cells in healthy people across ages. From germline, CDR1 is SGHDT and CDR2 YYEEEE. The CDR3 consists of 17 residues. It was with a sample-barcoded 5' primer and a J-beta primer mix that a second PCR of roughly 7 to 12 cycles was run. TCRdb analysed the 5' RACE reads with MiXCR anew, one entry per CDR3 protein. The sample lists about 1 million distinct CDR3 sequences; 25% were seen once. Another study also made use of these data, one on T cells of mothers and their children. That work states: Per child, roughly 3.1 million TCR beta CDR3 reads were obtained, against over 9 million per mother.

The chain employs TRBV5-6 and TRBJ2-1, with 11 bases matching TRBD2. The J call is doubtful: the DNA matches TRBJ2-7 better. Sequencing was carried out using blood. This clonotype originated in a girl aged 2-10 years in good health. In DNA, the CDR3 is TGTGCCAGCAGCTTGTGGAGTAGCGGGAGGGCCTATTACGAGCAGTACTTC. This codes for CASSLWSSGRAYYEQYF.